This TCR beta chain emerged from a study of tumor-infiltrating lymphocytes in primary liver carcinoma. Germline DNA was also extracted, while the blood RNA originated from unsorted whole blood. The CDR3 sequence is 15 residues long. Germline assignment: CDR1 SGHAT and CDR2 FQNNGV. A constant-region primer primed TCR beta cDNA synthesis from roughly 520 ng of total RNA. Three rounds of nested multiplex PCR with slightly modified ARM-PCR produced TCR beta libraries. It was with TRBV1-TRBV30 forward primers and a C-beta reverse primer that the first two PCR rounds were run, at roughly 9 cycles each. TCRdb re-called the multiplex PCR reads through MiXCR, storing one row per CDR3 protein. Among 180,000 or so distinct CDR3 sequences listed, roughly three fifths were seen once. Note on this clonotype: Since a much larger clone is just one base distant, this may be a read error.

This clonotype was sampled from a man between 40 and 49 years old with primary liver carcinoma and hepatitis B virus infection. Sequencing used peripheral blood. The chain combines TRBV11-2 with TRBJ2-7; D could derive from TRBD1 or TRBD2 (5 bases each). This CDR3 reads CACSPEGRTTYERYF. Here the CDR3 DNA reads TGTGCCTGCAGCCCAGAGGGGCGTACCACCTACGAGCGGTACTTC.